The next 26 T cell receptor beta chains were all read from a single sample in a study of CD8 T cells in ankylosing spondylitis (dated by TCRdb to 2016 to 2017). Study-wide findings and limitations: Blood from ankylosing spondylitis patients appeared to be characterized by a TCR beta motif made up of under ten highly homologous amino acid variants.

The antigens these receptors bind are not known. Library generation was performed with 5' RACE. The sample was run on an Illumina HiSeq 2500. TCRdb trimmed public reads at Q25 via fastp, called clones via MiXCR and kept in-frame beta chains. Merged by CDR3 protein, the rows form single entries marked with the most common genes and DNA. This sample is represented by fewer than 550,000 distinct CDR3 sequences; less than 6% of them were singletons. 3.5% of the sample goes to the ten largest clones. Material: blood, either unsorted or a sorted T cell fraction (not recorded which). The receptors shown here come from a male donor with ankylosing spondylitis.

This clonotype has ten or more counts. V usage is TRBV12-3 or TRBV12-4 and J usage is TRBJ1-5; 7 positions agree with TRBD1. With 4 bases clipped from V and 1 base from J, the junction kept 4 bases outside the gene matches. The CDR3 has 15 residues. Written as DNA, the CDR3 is TGTGCCAGCAGTTCCGGGACAGAGAGCAATCAGCCCCAGCATTTT. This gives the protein CASSSGTESNQPQHF.

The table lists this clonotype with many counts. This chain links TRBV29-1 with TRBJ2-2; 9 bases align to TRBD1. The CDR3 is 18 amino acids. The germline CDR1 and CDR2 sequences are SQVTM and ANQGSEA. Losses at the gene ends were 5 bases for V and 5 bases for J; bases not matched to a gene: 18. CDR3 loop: CSVQLVGQGTDSTGELFF. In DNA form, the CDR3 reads TGCAGCGTTCAACTTGTCGGACAGGGGACTGATTCTACCGGGGAGCTGTTTTTT.

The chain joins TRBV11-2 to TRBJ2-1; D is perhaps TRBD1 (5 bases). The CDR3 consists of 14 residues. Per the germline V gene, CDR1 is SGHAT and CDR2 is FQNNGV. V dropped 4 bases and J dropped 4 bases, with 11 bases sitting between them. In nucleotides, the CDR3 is TGTGCCAGCAGCTGGGGCAGCTATTACAATGAGCAGTTCTTC. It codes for CASSWGSYYNEQFF.

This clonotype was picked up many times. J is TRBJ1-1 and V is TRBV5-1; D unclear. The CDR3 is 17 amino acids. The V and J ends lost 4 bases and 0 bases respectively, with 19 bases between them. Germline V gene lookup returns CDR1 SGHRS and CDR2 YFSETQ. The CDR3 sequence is CASSPGSYFRMNTEAFF. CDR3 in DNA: TGCGCCAGCAGCCCGGGATCATATTTTAGGATGAACACTGAAGCTTTCTTT.

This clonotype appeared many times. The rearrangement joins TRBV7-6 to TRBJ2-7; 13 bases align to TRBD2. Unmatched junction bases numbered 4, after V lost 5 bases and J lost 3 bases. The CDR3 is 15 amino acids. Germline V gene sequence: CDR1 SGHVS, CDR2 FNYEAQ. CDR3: CASSTGLAGSYEQYF. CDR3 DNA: TGTGCCAGCAGCACGGGACTAGCGGGAAGCTACGAGCAGTACTTC. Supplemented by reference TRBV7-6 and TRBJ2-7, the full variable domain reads GAGVSQSPRYKVTKRGQDVALRCDPISGHVSLYWYRQALGQGPEFLTYFNYEAQQDKSGLPNDRFSAERPEGSISTLTIQRTEQRDSAMYRCASSTGLAGSYEQYFGPGTRLTVT.

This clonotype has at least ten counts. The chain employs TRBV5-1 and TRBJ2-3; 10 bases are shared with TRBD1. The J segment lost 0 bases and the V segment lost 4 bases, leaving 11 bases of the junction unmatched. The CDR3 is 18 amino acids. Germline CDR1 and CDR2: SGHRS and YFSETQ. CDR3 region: CASSPRDRGFLSTDTQYF. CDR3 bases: TGCGCCAGCAGCCCTCGGGACAGGGGTTTTCTGAGCACAGATACGCAGTATTTT.

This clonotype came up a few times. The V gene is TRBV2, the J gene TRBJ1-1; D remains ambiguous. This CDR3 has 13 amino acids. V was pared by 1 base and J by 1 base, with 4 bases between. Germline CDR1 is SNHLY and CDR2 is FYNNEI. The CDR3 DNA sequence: TGTGCCAGCAGTGAAGACGGGAACACTGAAGCTTTCTTT. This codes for CASSEDGNTEAFF.

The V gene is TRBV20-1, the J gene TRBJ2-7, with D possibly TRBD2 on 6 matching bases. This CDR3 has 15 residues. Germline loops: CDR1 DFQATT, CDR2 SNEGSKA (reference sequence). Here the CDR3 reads CSTPAGGASSYEQYF. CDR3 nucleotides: TGCAGCACGCCGGCCGGCGGGGCGAGCTCCTACGAGCAGTACTTC.

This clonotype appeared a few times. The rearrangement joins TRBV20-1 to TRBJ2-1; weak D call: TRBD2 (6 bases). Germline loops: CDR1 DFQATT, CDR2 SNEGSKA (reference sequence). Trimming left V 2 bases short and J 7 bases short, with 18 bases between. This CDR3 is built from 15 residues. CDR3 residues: CSARPRQTEGNEQFF. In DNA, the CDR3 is TGCAGTGCTAGACCCCGACAGACGGAGGGGAATGAGCAGTTCTTC.

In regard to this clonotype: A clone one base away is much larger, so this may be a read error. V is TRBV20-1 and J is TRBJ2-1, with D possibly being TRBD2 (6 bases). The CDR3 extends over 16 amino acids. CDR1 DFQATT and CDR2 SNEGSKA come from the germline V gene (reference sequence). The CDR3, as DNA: TGCTGTGCTCTGGACGGGACGCGCTGGGAGGCGAATGAGCAGTTCTTC. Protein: CCALDGTRWEANEQFF.

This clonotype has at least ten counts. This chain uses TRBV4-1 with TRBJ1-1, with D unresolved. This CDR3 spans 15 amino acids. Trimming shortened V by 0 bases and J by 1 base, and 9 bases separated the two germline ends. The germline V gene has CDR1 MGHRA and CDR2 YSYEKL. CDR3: CASSQDWSGNTEAFF. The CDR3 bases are TGCGCCAGCAGCCAAGATTGGTCGGGGAACACTGAAGCTTTCTTT.

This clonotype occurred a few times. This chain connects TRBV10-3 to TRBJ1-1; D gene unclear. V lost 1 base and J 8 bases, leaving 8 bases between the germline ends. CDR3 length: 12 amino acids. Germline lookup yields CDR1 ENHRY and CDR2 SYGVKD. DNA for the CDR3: TGTGCCATCAGTGAGTTTCTCCGGGAAGCTTTCTTT. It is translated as CAISEFLREAFF.

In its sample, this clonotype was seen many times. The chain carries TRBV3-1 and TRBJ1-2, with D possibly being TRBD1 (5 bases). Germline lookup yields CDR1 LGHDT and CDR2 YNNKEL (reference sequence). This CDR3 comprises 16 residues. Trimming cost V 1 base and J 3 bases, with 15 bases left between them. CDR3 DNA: TGTGCCAGCAGCCAAGGGGTTGGGACGGACTACTATGGCTACACCTTC. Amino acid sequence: CASSQGVGTDYYGYTF. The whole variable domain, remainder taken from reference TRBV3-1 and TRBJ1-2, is DTAVSQTPKYLVTQMGNDKSIKCEQNLGHDTMYWYKQDSKKFLKIMFSYNNKELIINETVPNRFSPKSPDKAHLNLHINSLELGDSAVYFCASSQGVGTDYYGYTFGSGTRLTVV.

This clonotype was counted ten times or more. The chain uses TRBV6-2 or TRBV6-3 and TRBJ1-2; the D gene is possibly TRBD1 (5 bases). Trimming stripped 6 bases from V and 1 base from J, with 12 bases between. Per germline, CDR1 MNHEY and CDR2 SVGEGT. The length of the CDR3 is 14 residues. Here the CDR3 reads CASSGGPVNYGYTF. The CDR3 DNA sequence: TGTGCCAGCAGCGGGGGACCGGTTAACTATGGCTACACCTTC.

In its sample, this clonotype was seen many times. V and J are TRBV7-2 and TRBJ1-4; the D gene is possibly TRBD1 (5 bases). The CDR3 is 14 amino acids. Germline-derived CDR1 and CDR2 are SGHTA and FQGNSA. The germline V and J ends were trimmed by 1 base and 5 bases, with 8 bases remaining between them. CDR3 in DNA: TGTGCCAGCAGCTTAGGACAGATCAATGAAAAACTGTTTTTT. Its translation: CASSLGQINEKLFF. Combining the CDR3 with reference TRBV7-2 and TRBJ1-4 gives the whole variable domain GAGVSQSPSNKVTEKGKDVELRCDPISGHTALYWYRQSLGQGLEFLIYFQGNSAPDKSGLPSDRFSAERTGGSVSTLTIQRTQQEDSAVYLCASSLGQINEKLFFGSGTQLSVL.

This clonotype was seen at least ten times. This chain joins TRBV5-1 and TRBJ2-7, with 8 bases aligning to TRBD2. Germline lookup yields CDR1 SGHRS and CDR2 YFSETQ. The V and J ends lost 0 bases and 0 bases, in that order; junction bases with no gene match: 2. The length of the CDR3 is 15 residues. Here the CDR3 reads CASSLGSGSSYEQYF. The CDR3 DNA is TGCGCCAGCAGCTTGGGGAGCGGGAGCTCCTACGAGCAGTACTTC.

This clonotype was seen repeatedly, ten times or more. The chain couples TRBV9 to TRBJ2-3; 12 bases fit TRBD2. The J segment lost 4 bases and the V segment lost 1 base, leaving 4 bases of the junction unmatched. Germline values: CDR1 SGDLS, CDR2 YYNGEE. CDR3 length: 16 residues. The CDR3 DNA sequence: TGTGCCAGCAGCGTACTAGCGGGGGGGCCGGCAGATACGCAGTATTTT. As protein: CASSVLAGGPADTQYF.

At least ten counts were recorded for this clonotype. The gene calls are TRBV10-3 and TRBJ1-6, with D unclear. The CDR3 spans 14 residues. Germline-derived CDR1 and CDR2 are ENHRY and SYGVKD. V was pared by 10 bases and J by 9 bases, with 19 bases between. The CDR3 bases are TGTGCCACCCATCCATCGGGATTCGGTTCACCCCTCCACTTT. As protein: CATHPSGFGSPLHF.

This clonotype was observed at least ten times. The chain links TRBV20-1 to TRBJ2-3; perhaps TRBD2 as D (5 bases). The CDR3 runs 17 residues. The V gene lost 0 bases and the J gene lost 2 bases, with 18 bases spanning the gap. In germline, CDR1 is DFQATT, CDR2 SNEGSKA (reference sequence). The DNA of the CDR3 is TGCAGTGCTAGAGACGCCGGAGGTGGCGGCTACACAGATACGCAGTATTTT. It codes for CSARDAGGGGYTDTQYF.

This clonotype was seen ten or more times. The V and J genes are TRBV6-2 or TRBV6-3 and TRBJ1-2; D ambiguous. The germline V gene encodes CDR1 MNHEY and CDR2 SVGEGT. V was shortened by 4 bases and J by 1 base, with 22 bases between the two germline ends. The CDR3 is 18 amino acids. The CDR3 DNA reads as TGTGCCAGCAGTTCTTGGTTGGAACCGGACCGATATAACTATGGCTACACCTTC. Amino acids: CASSSWLEPDRYNYGYTF.

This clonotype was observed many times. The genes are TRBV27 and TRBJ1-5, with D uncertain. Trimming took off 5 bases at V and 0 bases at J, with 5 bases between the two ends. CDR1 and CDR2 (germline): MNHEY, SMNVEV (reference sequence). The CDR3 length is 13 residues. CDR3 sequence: CASSHNSNQPQHF. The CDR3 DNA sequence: TGTGCCAGCAGTCATAATAGCAATCAGCCCCAGCATTTT.

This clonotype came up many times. CDR3 in amino acids: CASRITGGHEQFF. CDR3 sequence (DNA): TGTGCCAGCAGGATCACAGGGGGCCATGAGCAGTTCTTC. The rearrangement links TRBV27 to TRBJ2-1, with TRBD1 matching over 9 bases. The V and J ends lost 6 bases and 8 bases, in that order; junction bases with no gene match: 5. The germline V gene encodes CDR1 MNHEY and CDR2 SMNVEV (reference sequence). CDR3 length: 13 residues.

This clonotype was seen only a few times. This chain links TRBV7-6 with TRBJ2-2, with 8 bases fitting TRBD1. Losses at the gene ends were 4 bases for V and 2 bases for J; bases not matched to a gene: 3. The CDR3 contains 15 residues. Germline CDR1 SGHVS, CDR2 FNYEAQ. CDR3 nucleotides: TGTGCCAGCAGCTCCGGGACAGGAAACACCGGGGAGCTGTTTTTT. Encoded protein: CASSSGTGNTGELFF.

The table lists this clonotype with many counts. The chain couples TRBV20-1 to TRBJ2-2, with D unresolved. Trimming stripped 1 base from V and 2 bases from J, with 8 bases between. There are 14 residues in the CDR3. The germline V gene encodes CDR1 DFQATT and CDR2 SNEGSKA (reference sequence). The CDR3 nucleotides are TGCAGTGCTAGAGCGTTTTTAAACACCGGGGAGCTGTTTTTT. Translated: CSARAFLNTGELFF.

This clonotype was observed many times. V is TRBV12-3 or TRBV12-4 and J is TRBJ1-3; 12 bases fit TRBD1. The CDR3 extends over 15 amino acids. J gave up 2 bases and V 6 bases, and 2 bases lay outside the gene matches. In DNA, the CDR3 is TGTGCCAGCAGCGGGACAGGGGGCCCTGGAAACACCATATATTTT. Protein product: CASSGTGGPGNTIYF.

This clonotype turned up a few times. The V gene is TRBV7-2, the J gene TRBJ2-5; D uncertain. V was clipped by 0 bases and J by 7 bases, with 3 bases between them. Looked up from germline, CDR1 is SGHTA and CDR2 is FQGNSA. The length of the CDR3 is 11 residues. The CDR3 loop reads CASSLAPTQYF. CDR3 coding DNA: TGTGCCAGCAGCTTAGCGCCGACCCAGTACTTC.